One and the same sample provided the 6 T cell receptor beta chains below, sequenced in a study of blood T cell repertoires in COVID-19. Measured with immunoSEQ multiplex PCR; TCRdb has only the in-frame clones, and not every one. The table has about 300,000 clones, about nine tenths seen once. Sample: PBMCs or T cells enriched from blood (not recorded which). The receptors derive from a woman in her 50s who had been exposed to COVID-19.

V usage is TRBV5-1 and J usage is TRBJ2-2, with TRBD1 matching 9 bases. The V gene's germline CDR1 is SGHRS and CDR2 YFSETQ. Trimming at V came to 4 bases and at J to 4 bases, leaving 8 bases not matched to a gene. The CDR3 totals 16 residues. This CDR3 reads CASSVDRGGATGELFF. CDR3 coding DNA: TGCGCCAGCAGCGTGGACAGGGGCGGGGCCACCGGGGAGCTGTTTTTT.

DNA of the CDR3: TGTGCCAGCAGCCGACAGGGGGCCCACGAGCAGTACTTC. Protein product: CASSRQGAHEQYF. V usage is TRBV3-1 (or the pseudogene TRBV3-2) and J usage is TRBJ2-7; 10 positions agree with TRBD1. This CDR3 has 13 residues. The ends lost 4 bases at V and 5 bases at J; junction bases unmatched: 2. Looked up from germline, CDR1 is LGHDT and CDR2 is YNNKEL (reference sequence).

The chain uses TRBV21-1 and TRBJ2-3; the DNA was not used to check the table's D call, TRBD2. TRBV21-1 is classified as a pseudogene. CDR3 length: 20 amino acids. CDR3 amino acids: CASSAPTSGGFKLCTDTQYF. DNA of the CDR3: TGTGCCAGCAGCGCCCCGACTAGCGGGGGATTTAAACTCTGCACAGATACGCAGTATTTT.

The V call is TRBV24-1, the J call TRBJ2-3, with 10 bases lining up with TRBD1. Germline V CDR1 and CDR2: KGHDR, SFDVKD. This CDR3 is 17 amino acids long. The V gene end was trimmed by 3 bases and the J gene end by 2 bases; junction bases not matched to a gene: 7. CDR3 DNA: TGTGCCACCAGTGATAGGGGGACAGGGGTCTTCACAGATACGCAGTATTTT. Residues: CATSDRGTGVFTDTQYF.

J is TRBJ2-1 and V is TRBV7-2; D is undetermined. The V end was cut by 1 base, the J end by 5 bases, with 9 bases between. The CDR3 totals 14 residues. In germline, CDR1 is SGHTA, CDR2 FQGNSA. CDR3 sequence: CASSLDLLNNEQFF. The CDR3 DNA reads TGTGCCAGCAGCTTAGACCTCCTAAACAATGAGCAGTTCTTC.

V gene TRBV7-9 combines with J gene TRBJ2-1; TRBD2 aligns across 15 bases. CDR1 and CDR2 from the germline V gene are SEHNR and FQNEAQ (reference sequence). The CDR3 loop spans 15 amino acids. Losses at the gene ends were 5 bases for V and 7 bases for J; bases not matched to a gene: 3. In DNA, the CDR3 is TGTGCCAGCAGCCCAGGACTAGCGGGGGGGAATGAGCAGTTCTTC. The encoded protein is CASSPGLAGGNEQFF.